What follows are 10 T cell receptor beta chains derived from one specimen sequenced in a study of human T cells and chemical hapten exposure. Each CDR3 protein gets one entry after TCRdb re-called the RACE reads with MiXCR. Of about 54,000 distinct CDR3 sequences in the sample, 9.5% to 10% were seen once. Documented time point: patch test 2, 6 weeks after DPC sensitization. Treatment reported: therapeutic diphenylcyclopropenone sensitization with weekly scalp DPC. The sample was whole blood, taken in connection with sensitization to the hapten diphenylcyclopropenone (DPC). The receptor set was obtained from a woman aged 50 to 60 with alopecia areata. Some clones in this sample may be carry-over from other donors' samples.

CDR3 region: CASSPPPAGLAGGETQYF. The CDR3 bases are TGTGCCAGCAGCCCACCCCCCGCGGGACTAGCGGGAGGAGAGACCCAGTACTTC. The V gene is TRBV12-3 or TRBV12-4, the J gene TRBJ2-5; TRBD2 agrees at 15 bases. The CDR3 loop spans 18 amino acids. The ends lost 6 bases at V and 4 bases at J; junction bases unmatched: 12.

The chain couples TRBV28 to TRBJ1-1, with D tentatively TRBD1 (5 bases). The germline V gene encodes CDR1 MDHEN and CDR2 SYDVKM. The CDR3 has 12 amino acids. Trimming pared 3 bases from V and 5 bases from J, leaving 7 bases between. In DNA form, the CDR3 reads TGTGCCAGCAGTTTTGGGGGTACTGAAGCTTTCTTT. Amino acid sequence: CASSFGGTEAFF. The variable domain in full, completed from reference TRBV28 and TRBJ1-1, reads DVKVTQSSRYLVKRTGEKVFLECVQDMDHENMFWYRQDPGLGLRLIYFSYDVKMKEKGDIPEGYSVSREKKERFSLILESASTNQTSMYLCASSFGGTEAFFGQGTRLTVV.

This clonotype showed up many times. The chain is built from TRBV5-1 and TRBJ1-1; D uncertain. Germline V CDR1 and CDR2: SGHRS, YFSETQ. The CDR3 spans 13 residues. Between the trimmed V and J ends, which lost 3 bases and 3 bases, there was a span of 9 bases. The CDR3 DNA reads as TGCGCCAGCAGCTCCGGACGGGACACTGAAGCTTTCTTT. Translation: CASSSGRDTEAFF.

The chain joins TRBV29-1 to TRBJ1-4; possible D gene TRBD1, 6 bases. The V and J ends lost 6 bases and 8 bases respectively, with 16 bases between them. The germline V gene has CDR1 SQVTM and CDR2 ANQGSEA. The CDR3 covers 13 residues. For the CDR3, the DNA is TGCAGCGTCGCTACAGGGAGCGGAGAAAAACTGTTTTTT. Its protein is CSVATGSGEKLFF.

Many counts were recorded for this clonotype. The rearrangement links TRBV7-2 to TRBJ1-1; D perhaps matches TRBD1 (5 bases). The CDR3 contains 15 residues. Germline CDR1 and CDR2: SGHTA and FQGNSA. The V gene lost 1 base and the J gene lost 4 bases, with 13 bases spanning the gap. The chain's CDR3 is CASSLGRPRGTEAFF. In nucleotides, the CDR3 is TGTGCCAGCAGCTTAGGTCGGCCTAGGGGCACTGAAGCTTTCTTT.

The chain joins TRBV24-1 to TRBJ2-1; D call uncertain. The CDR3 extends over 12 amino acids. The germline V and J ends were trimmed by 3 bases and 8 bases, with 7 bases remaining between them. Germline lookup yields CDR1 KGHDR and CDR2 SFDVKD. CDR3 protein: CATSDARYEQFF. DNA for the CDR3: TGTGCCACCAGTGATGCTCGATATGAGCAGTTCTTC.

This clonotype was detected many times. The CDR3 bases are TGTGCCAGCAGCCAAGATCGAGGTAGAGCTAACTATGGCTACACCTTC. It is translated as CASSQDRGRANYGYTF. The gene calls are TRBV4-2 and TRBJ1-2, with D hard to call. V shed 0 bases and J shed 0 bases, with 11 bases lying between them. Germline V gives CDR1 LGHNA, CDR2 YNFKEQ. The CDR3 runs to 16 residues.

The chain uses TRBV2 and TRBJ2-5, with 11 bases fitting TRBD2. Germline CDR1 is SNHLY and CDR2 is FYNNEI. This CDR3 region has 15 residues. With V trimmed by 6 bases and J by 5 bases, 8 bases remained unmatched. DNA of the CDR3: TGTGCCAGCAGCGCAAAGCTAGCGGGAGGCGAGACCCAGTACTTC. Its translation: CASSAKLAGGETQYF.

The chain joins TRBV20-1 to TRBJ2-3; 8 bases match TRBD2. Trimming cost V 0 bases and J 6 bases; bases outside gene matches: 8. Germline V CDR1 and CDR2: DFQATT, SNEGSKA (reference sequence). The CDR3 totals 15 residues. CDR3 loop: CSARDGNSGIDTQYF. The CDR3 DNA follows: TGCAGTGCTAGAGATGGAAATAGCGGGATCGATACGCAGTATTTT.

This clonotype was observed a few times. The rearrangement joins TRBV12-3 or TRBV12-4 to TRBJ2-2; D ambiguous. This CDR3 is 13 amino acids long. V was cut by 3 bases and J by 7 bases, with 9 bases left in between. The CDR3 DNA is TGTGCCAGCAGTTTCAGCTGGGGCGGGGAGCTGTTTTTT. Translation gives CASSFSWGGELFF.